This TCR beta chain was recorded in a study of monozygotic twins with inflammatory bowel disease. TCRdb reprocessed the 5' RACE reads; each CDR3 protein has one entry and no DNA is given. With about 300,000 distinct CDR3 sequences in the sample, the ten largest clones hold approximately 5.9%. Study-wide results and caveats: Discrimination among different T cell subtypes was not achievable.

The V gene's germline CDR1 is MNHNS and CDR2 SASEGT. The CDR3 is 12 amino acids. Points on this clonotype: Its antigen remains unknown.

Sequencing input: blood. V is TRBV6-1 and J is TRBJ1-5. The sequence derives from a human donor with ulcerative colitis or Crohn's disease, or a healthy co-twin of an affected twin (not recorded which). The CDR3 is CASKGSNQPQHF.